The 17 T cell receptor beta chains presented below share a single source sample, sequenced in a study of T cell changes during pregnancy in multiple sclerosis. Assay used: immunoSEQ multiplex PCR; TCRdb lists only in-frame clones, some missing. Among approximately 90,000 clones, 85% to 95% were seen once, and the ten largest hold 0.7% to 0.95%. The sample here was peripheral blood, taken in the third trimester of pregnancy. These receptors were taken from a female donor with multiple sclerosis, enrolled in a pregnancy study.

The chain links TRBV19 to TRBJ1-1, with a possible D match to TRBD1 (6 bases). The CDR3 sequence is 13 residues long. CDR1 is LNHDA, CDR2 SQIVND, per germline (reference sequence). V lost 2 bases and J 5 bases, leaving 9 bases between the germline ends. The CDR3 sequence is CASSIKGDTEAFF. The CDR3 DNA reads TGTGCCAGTAGTATAAAGGGGGATACTGAAGCTTTCTTT.

The chain combines TRBV6-1 with TRBJ1-2, with TRBD1 matching over 7 bases. Unmatched junction bases numbered 2, after V lost 0 bases and J lost 4 bases. CDR1 is MNHNS and CDR2 is SASEGT in the germline V gene. This CDR3 spans 14 amino acids. CDR3 bases: TGTGCCAGCAGTGAAGCGACAGGGCTCTATGGCTACACCTTC. Its translation is CASSEATGLYGYTF.

This chain uses TRBV19 with TRBJ2-7; D perhaps matches TRBD2 (6 bases). Germline values: CDR1 LNHDA, CDR2 SQIVND (reference sequence). The germline V and J ends were trimmed by 6 bases and 6 bases, with 24 bases remaining between them. The CDR3 is 16 amino acids. The CDR3 loop reads CASRPTRPRLEGEQYF. The CDR3 coding sequence is TGTGCCAGTAGACCCACTCGACCTAGACTAGAAGGCGAGCAGTACTTC.

This clone showed up just once. The rearrangement joins TRBV15 to TRBJ2-1, with TRBD2 matching over 7 bases. The J segment lost 2 bases and the V segment lost 11 bases, leaving 12 bases of the junction unmatched. Germline V CDR1 and CDR2: LNHNV, YYDKDF (reference sequence). The CDR3 totals 15 residues. The CDR3 reads CAANFGGGPYNEQFF. The CDR3 nucleotides are TGTGCCGCAAATTTCGGGGGAGGGCCCTACAATGAGCAGTTCTTC.

This rearrangement joins TRBV7-8 to TRBJ2-1; 8 bases are shared with TRBD1. Germline loops: CDR1 SGHVS, CDR2 FQNEAQ. The length of the CDR3 is 15 residues. The V segment lost 3 bases and the J segment 10 bases; nucleotides outside the gene matches: 11. CDR3 in amino acids: CASSLTTGAPSEQFF. The CDR3 bases are TGTGCCAGCAGCTTGACGACAGGGGCCCCAAGCGAGCAGTTCTTC. Using reference TRBV7-8 and TRBJ2-1 for the parts outside the CDR3, the full variable domain is GAGVSQSPRYKVAKRGQDVALRCDPISGHVSLFWYQQALGQGPEFLTYFQNEAQLDKSGLPSDRFFAERPEGSVSTLKIQRTQQEDSAVYLCASSLTTGAPSEQFFGPGTRLTVL.

The chain uses TRBV19 and TRBJ2-7; 8 bases agree with TRBD2. The ends lost 4 bases at V and 3 bases at J; junction bases unmatched: 8. CDR1 is LNHDA and CDR2 is SQIVND in the germline V gene (reference sequence). The CDR3 is 15 amino acids. As DNA, the CDR3 is TGTGCCAGTAGTACCCGGGTCGGGGGGGACTACGAGCAGTACTTC. It codes for CASSTRVGGDYEQYF.

Only one count was recorded for this clone. V usage is TRBV2 and J usage is TRBJ1-1; 7 nucleotides align to TRBD1. Germline assignment: CDR1 SNHLY and CDR2 FYNNEI. The CDR3 runs to 15 residues. J was trimmed by 1 base and V by 10 bases; bases with no gene match: 12. The CDR3: CATDILRGPNTEAFF. The CDR3 bases are TGTGCCACCGATATCCTGAGGGGGCCGAACACTGAAGCTTTCTTT.

J is TRBJ2-7 and V is TRBV4-2; D perhaps matches TRBD2 (5 bases). CDR3 length: 14 amino acids. V was shortened by 0 bases and J by 5 bases, with 11 bases between the two germline ends. The germline V gene has CDR1 LGHNA and CDR2 YNFKEQ. The CDR3: CASSQDPGEHEQYF. As DNA, the CDR3 is TGTGCCAGCAGCCAAGACCCCGGGGAGCACGAGCAGTACTTC.

This clone was counted once. The V gene is TRBV21-1, the J gene TRBJ1-2. TRBV21-1 constitutes a pseudogene. The CDR3 extends over 15 amino acids. As DNA, the CDR3 is TGTGCCAGCAGCAAGTCGGGGGGAAGGGGTAACGGCTACACCTTC. It encodes CASSKSGGRGNGYTF.

The rearrangement links TRBV2 to TRBJ1-3; D remains ambiguous. Per the germline V gene, CDR1 is SNHLY and CDR2 is FYNNEI. The V and J ends lost 6 bases and 0 bases respectively, with 9 bases between them. There are 14 residues in the CDR3. The CDR3 nucleotides are TGTGCCAGCAGGGACTCTTACTCTGGAAACACCATATATTTT. It encodes CASRDSYSGNTIYF.

The rearrangement joins TRBV5-1 to TRBJ2-1, with D maybe TRBD2 (5 bases). Germline CDR1 SGHRS, CDR2 YFSETQ. The CDR3 covers 15 residues. The V end lost 1 base, the J end lost 4 bases, and 12 bases lay between the germline ends. Here the CDR3 DNA reads TGCGCCAGCAGCTTGCGGCTAGCACCGTACAATGAGCAGTTCTTC. The encoded protein is CASSLRLAPYNEQFF.

The rearrangement links TRBV5-1 to TRBJ2-1; tentatively, D is TRBD1 (6 bases). This CDR3 is built from 15 residues. V was clipped by 3 bases and J by 8 bases, with 18 bases between them. Germline V gene lookup returns CDR1 SGHRS and CDR2 YFSETQ. CDR3 DNA sequence: TGCGCCAGCAGCTGGTTGCGGTCAGGGGCGGATGAGCAGTTCTTC. Its translation is CASSWLRSGADEQFF.

The gene calls are TRBV2 and TRBJ1-4; 7 bases match TRBD1. Germline V lookup: CDR1 SNHLY, CDR2 FYNNEI. The CDR3 sequence is 13 residues long. Trimming cost V 6 bases and J 8 bases; bases outside gene matches: 6. The CDR3 protein is CASRAQGGEKLFF. The DNA of the CDR3 is TGTGCCAGCAGGGCCCAGGGGGGCGAAAAACTGTTTTTT.

The chain joins TRBV4-3 to TRBJ1-1; 9 positions agree with TRBD1. Germline CDR1 LGHNA, CDR2 YSLEER. CDR3 length: 15 residues. V lost 4 bases and J lost 1; bases outside the gene matches: 4. The CDR3, as DNA: TGCGCCAGCAGCCGAGGACAGGGGTCGAACACTGAAGCTTTCTTT. Translated: CASSRGQGSNTEAFF.

This chain connects TRBV15 to TRBJ2-7; TRBD2 is a possible D gene (5 bases). CDR3 length equals 11 residues. Germline lookup yields CDR1 LNHNV and CDR2 YYDKDF (reference sequence). Trimming left V 3 bases short and J 6 bases short, with 6 bases between. The CDR3 region has the DNA TGTGCCACCAGCAGGGGAGTCGAGCAGTACTTC. It translates to CATSRGVEQYF.

The genes are TRBV2 and TRBJ1-4; 9 bases are shared with TRBD1. Per germline, CDR1 SNHLY and CDR2 FYNNEI. CDR3 length: 14 amino acids. V shed 3 bases, J shed 7 bases, and the junction held 3 bases outside the gene matches. The CDR3 DNA follows: TGTGCCAGCAGTGATAGACAGGGGGGTGAAAAACTGTTTTTT. Protein: CASSDRQGGEKLFF.

CDR3 bases: TGTGCCTGGGAAGGGGGCCGCAATCAGCCCCAGCATTTT. Translated, it gives CAWEGGRNQPQHF. The chain carries TRBV30 and TRBJ1-5; the match to TRBD1 covers 7 bases. The CDR3 runs to 13 residues. Trimming cost V 5 bases and J 2 bases; bases outside gene matches: 3. Looked up from germline, CDR1 is GTSNPN and CDR2 is SVGIG (reference sequence).